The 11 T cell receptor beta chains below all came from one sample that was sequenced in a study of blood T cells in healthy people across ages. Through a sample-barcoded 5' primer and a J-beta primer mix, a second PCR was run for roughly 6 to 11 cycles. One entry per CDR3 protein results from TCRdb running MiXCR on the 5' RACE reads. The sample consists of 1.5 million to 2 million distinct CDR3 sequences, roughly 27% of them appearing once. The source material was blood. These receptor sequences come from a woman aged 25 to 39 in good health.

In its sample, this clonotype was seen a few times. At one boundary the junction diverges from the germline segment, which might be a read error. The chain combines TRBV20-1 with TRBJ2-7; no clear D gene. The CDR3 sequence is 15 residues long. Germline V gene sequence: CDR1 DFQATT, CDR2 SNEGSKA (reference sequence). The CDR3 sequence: CSARDPDRSSYKQYF. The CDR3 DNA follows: TGCAGTGCTAGAGACCCAGACCGGAGCTCCTACAAGCAGTACTTC.

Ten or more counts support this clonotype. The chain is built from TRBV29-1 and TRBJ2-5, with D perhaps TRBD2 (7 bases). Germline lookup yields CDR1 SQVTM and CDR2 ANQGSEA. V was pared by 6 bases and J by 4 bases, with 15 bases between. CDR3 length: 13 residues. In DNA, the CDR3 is TGCAGCGTCGAGGGGGGGGCAGGAGAGACCCAGTACTTC. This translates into CSVEGGAGETQYF.

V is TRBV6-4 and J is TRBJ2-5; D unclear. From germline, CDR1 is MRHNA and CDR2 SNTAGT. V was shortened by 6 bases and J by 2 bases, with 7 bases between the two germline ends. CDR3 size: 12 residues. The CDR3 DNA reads TGTGCCAGCAGACACCTTCAAGAGACCCAGTACTTC. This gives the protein CASRHLQETQYF.

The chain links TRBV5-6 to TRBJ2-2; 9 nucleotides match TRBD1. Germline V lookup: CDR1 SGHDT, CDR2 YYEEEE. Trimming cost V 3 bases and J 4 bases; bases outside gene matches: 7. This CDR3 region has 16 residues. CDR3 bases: TGTGCCAGCAGCTGGTCCGGGACAGGGATCACCGGGGAGCTGTTTTTT. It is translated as CASSWSGTGITGELFF.

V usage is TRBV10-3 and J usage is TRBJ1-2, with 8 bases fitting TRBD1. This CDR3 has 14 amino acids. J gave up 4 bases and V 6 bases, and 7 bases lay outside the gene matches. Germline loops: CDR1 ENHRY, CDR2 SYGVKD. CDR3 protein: CAISMIQGGYGYTF. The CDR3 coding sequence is TGTGCCATCAGCATGATACAGGGGGGCTATGGCTACACCTTC.

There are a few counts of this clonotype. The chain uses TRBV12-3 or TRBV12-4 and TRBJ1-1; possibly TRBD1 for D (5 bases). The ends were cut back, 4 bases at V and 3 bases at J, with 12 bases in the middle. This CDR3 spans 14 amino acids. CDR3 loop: CASSSSGLYTEAFF. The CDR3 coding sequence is TGTGCCAGCAGTTCCTCGGGACTGTACACTGAAGCTTTCTTT.

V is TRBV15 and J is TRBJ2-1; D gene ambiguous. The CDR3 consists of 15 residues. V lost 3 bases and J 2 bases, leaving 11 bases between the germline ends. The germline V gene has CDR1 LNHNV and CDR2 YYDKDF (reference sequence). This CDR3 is CATSSYIEPYNEQFF. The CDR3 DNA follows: TGTGCCACCAGCAGTTACATAGAGCCCTACAATGAGCAGTTCTTC.

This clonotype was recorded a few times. The CDR3 spells CASSILRGWGTGELFF. The CDR3, as DNA: TGTGCCAGTAGTATTCTACGGGGCTGGGGCACCGGGGAGCTGTTTTTT. The chain recombines TRBV19 with TRBJ2-2; D may correspond to TRBD1 or TRBD2 (5 bases each). Germline V CDR1 and CDR2: LNHDA, SQIVND (reference sequence). Trimming pared 3 bases from V and 4 bases from J, leaving 15 bases between. The CDR3 spans 16 residues.

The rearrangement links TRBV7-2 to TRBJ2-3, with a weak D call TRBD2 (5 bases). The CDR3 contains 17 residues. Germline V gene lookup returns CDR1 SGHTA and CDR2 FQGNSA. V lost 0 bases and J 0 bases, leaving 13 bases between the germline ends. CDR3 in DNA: TGTACCAGCAGCTTAGCGAGTGCTAGCTCTAGCACAGATACGCAGTATTTT. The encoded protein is CTSSLASASSSTDTQYF.

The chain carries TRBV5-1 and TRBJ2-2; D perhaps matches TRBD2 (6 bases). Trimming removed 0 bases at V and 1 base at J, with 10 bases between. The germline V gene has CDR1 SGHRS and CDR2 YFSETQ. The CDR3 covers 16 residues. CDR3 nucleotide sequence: TGCGCCAGCAGCTTGGTACGGAGGGAGAACACCGGGGAGCTGTTTTTT. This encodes CASSLVRRENTGELFF.

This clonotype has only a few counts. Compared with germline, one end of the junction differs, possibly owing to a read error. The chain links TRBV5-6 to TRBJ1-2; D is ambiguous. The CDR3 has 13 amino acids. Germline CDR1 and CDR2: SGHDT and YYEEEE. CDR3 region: CASSFSVPRGYTF. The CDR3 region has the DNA TGCGCCAGCAGTTTTTCGGTCCCTCGGGGCTACACCTTC.